One sample yielded the 32 T cell receptor beta chains listed below, sequenced in a study of cytomegalovirus exposure and HLA in healthy donors. Researchers ran the PCR with 60 Vbeta and 13 Jbeta primers. Sequencing used immunoSEQ multiplex PCR; TCRdb keeps in-frame clones, though not all of them. This sample's table has 45,000 to 70,000 clones. The specimen sequenced was PBMCs. The receptors derive from a woman between 45 and 60 years old in good health and CMV-seropositive.

The chain uses TRBV30 and TRBJ1-1, with D unresolved. Deletions cut 3 bases from V and 1 base from J, with 9 bases between. This CDR3 contains 13 residues. CDR1 GTSNPN and CDR2 SVGIG come from the germline V gene (reference sequence). For the CDR3, the DNA is TGTGCCTGGAGCGAAACACAGAACACTGAAGCTTTCTTT. Translating gives CAWSETQNTEAFF. The variable domain in full, with the rest retrieved from reference TRBV30 and TRBJ1-1, is SQTIHQWPATLVQPVGSPLSLECTVEGTSNPNLYWYRQAAGRGLQLLFYSVGIGQISSEVPQNLSASRPQDRQFILSSKKLLLSDSGFYLCAWSETQNTEAFFGQGTRLTVV.

This chain's CDR3 is CASRLTGATTEAFF. In DNA, the CDR3 is TGTGCCAGCAGACTTACAGGGGCGACCACTGAAGCTTTCTTT. This chain links TRBV5-4 with TRBJ1-1; 7 bases align to TRBD1. The CDR3 runs to 14 residues. V was clipped by 5 bases and J by 4 bases; unmatched bases: 8. From germline, CDR1 is SGHNT and CDR2 YYREEE (reference sequence).

This chain joins TRBV6-1 and TRBJ2-7, with D possibly matching TRBD1 (5 bases). Trimming pared 4 bases from V and 4 bases from J, leaving 11 bases between. The CDR3 spans 13 residues. Germline loops: CDR1 MNHNS, CDR2 SASEGT. The CDR3 DNA follows: TGTGCCAGCAGTGTGGACATCCGATACGAGCAGTACTTC. Protein sequence: CASSVDIRYEQYF.

The genes are TRBV7-9 and TRBJ2-1, with D maybe TRBD2 (7 bases). The V gene's germline CDR1 is SEHNR and CDR2 FQNEAQ (reference sequence). This CDR3 has 15 residues. V was pared by 7 bases and J by 6 bases, with 19 bases between. The CDR3 coding sequence is TGTGCCAGCATCCCAGAGGGGGGGCCCGGCAATGAGCAGTTCTTC. It codes for CASIPEGGPGNEQFF.

The chain recombines TRBV30 with TRBJ2-3; the match to TRBD2 covers 11 bases. This CDR3 is 14 amino acids long. CDR1 and CDR2 (germline): GTSNPN, SVGIG (reference sequence). The J segment lost 11 bases and the V segment lost 5 bases, leaving 12 bases of the junction unmatched. CDR3 in DNA: TGTGCCTGGGAAGTAGGGACTAGCGGCTCCGGGCAGTATTTT. This encodes CAWEVGTSGSGQYF.

V and J are TRBV5-1 and TRBJ1-1; no firm D call. Trimming stripped 0 bases from V and 5 bases from J, with 14 bases between. The CDR3 is 15 amino acids. In germline, CDR1 is SGHRS, CDR2 YFSETQ. This CDR3 reads CASSLDPGPGTEAFF. In DNA, the CDR3 is TGCGCCAGCAGCTTGGACCCGGGCCCGGGGACTGAAGCTTTCTTT.

This sequence joins TRBV5-1 and TRBJ2-3, with 8 nucleotides matching TRBD2. Trimming at V came to 1 base and at J to 8 bases, leaving 12 bases not matched to a gene. Germline CDR1 is SGHRS and CDR2 is YFSETQ. The CDR3 has 16 residues. This chain's CDR3 is CASSLSASGLPGTQYF. Here the CDR3 DNA reads TGCGCCAGCAGCTTGTCCGCTAGCGGGCTGCCGGGTACGCAGTATTTT.

Concerning this clone itself: Distinct nucleotide sequences in the sample also encode this CDR3. The V gene is TRBV7-9, the J gene TRBJ1-2; 8 bases map to TRBD1. This CDR3 has 12 residues. The ends lost 5 bases at V and 7 bases at J; junction bases unmatched: 3. Per germline, CDR1 SEHNR and CDR2 FQNEAQ (reference sequence). The chain's CDR3 is CASSLQGGGYTF. CDR3 in DNA: TGTGCCAGCAGCCTACAGGGGGGTGGCTACACCTTC.

V usage is TRBV5-1 and J usage is TRBJ2-3, with 7 bases identical to TRBD1. CDR1 is SGHRS, CDR2 YFSETQ, per germline. The V segment lost 4 bases and the J segment 0 bases; nucleotides outside the gene matches: 11. The CDR3 extends over 17 amino acids. In nucleotides, the CDR3 is TGCGCCAGCAGCGCCGGGGACAGTTCAATTAGCACAGATACGCAGTATTTT. Encoded protein: CASSAGDSSISTDTQYF. The entire variable domain, with the rest obtained from reference TRBV5-1 and TRBJ2-3, is as follows: KAGVTQTPRYLIKTRGQQVTLSCSPISGHRSVSWYQQTPGQGLQFLFEYFSETQRNKGNFPGRFSGRQFSNSRSEMNVSTLELGDSALYLCASSAGDSSISTDTQYFGPGTRLTVL.

The CDR3 loop is CASSLTNGRRDEQYF. CDR3 sequence (DNA): TGTGCCAGCAGCCTCACTAACGGGAGGAGGGACGAGCAGTACTTC. The chain is built from TRBV14 and TRBJ2-7, with 7 bases fitting TRBD2. The CDR3 length is 15 residues. From germline, CDR1 is SGHDN and CDR2 FVKESK. J was trimmed by 5 bases and V by 4 bases; bases with no gene match: 11.

V is TRBV5-1 and J is TRBJ2-7; 9 bases line up with TRBD1. The CDR3 totals 15 residues. Unmatched junction bases numbered 8, after V lost 4 bases and J lost 3 bases. Per germline, CDR1 SGHRS and CDR2 YFSETQ. As DNA, the CDR3 is TGCGCCAGCAGCCCTAGGGACAGGGAGGGCTACGAGCAGTACTTC. Its translation is CASSPRDREGYEQYF.

The rearrangement links TRBV2 to TRBJ1-2; 7 nucleotides line up with TRBD1. Per the germline V gene, CDR1 is SNHLY and CDR2 is FYNNEI. The CDR3 sequence is 13 residues long. The junction had 8 bases not matched to a gene; V was cut back by 6 bases and J by 7 bases. Here the CDR3 reads CASSRQGYVGYTF. The CDR3 region has the DNA TGTGCCAGCAGCCGACAGGGATATGTTGGCTACACCTTC.

The chain is built from TRBV7-9 and TRBJ2-6; 7 bases agree with TRBD1. Germline values: CDR1 SEHNR, CDR2 FQNEAQ (reference sequence). The CDR3 covers 14 residues. Losses at the gene ends were 7 bases for V and 2 bases for J; bases not matched to a gene: 2. The CDR3 loop reads CASIDRAGANVLTF. The CDR3 DNA is TGTGCCAGCATCGACAGGGCTGGGGCCAACGTCCTGACTTTC.

The chain is built from TRBV4-2 and TRBJ1-3; 7 bases are shared with TRBD1. The V and J ends lost 4 bases and 3 bases, in that order; junction bases with no gene match: 6. Germline lookup yields CDR1 LGHNA and CDR2 YNFKEQ. This CDR3 is 15 amino acids long. CDR3 region: CASSPRQGDGNTIYF. The CDR3 DNA reads as TGTGCCAGCAGCCCCAGACAGGGTGATGGAAACACCATATATTTT.

V is TRBV18 and J is TRBJ1-3; D may be TRBD1 (6 bases). The CDR3 length is 15 residues. The germline gives CDR1 KGHSH, CDR2 LQKENI. Trimming shortened V by 3 bases and J by 0 bases, and 9 bases separated the two germline ends. CDR3: CASSPYRASGNTIYF. CDR3 bases: TGTGCCAGCTCACCTTACAGGGCCTCTGGAAACACCATATATTTT.

This chain connects TRBV6-6 to TRBJ1-4, with 8 bases identical to TRBD1. The V and J ends lost 2 bases and 2 bases, in that order; junction bases with no gene match: 4. CDR1 is MNHNY, CDR2 SVGAGI, per germline (reference sequence). The CDR3 consists of 16 residues. Here the CDR3 reads CASSYQGAQTNEKLFF. In DNA, the CDR3 is TGTGCCAGCAGTTACCAGGGGGCGCAGACTAATGAAAAACTGTTTTTT.

The rearrangement uses TRBV27 and TRBJ2-1; 13 nucleotides match TRBD2. Unmatched junction bases numbered 8, after V lost 8 bases and J lost 4 bases. Germline CDR1 reads MNHEY; CDR2 reads SMNVEV (reference sequence). This CDR3 region has 16 residues. The CDR3 nucleotides read TGTGCCAGCGCTCCACTAGCGGGAGGGGCTTACAATGAGCAGTTCTTC. Translation gives CASAPLAGGAYNEQFF.

The rearrangement joins TRBV6-5 to TRBJ1-1; 7 bases fit TRBD1. V lost 4 bases and J lost 0; bases outside the gene matches: 8. The CDR3 consists of 16 residues. CDR1 and CDR2 (germline): MNHEY, SVGAGI. The CDR3 region has the DNA TGTGCCAGCAGTTTGATGGGACAGCTAATGAACACTGAAGCTTTCTTT. Its protein product is CASSLMGQLMNTEAFF.

This chain links TRBV4-1 with TRBJ2-2; 7 bases are a match to TRBD1. CDR3 size: 15 residues. After removal of 1 base from V and 4 bases from J, the junction contained 3 bases not matched to a gene. Germline V gene lookup returns CDR1 MGHRA and CDR2 YSYEKL. CDR3 sequence (DNA): TGCGCCAGCAGCCAAGGGGACAGAGTCACCGGGGAGCTGTTTTTT. Its translation: CASSQGDRVTGELFF.

V usage is TRBV19 and J usage is TRBJ2-1; D is perhaps TRBD1 (6 bases). The CDR3 length is 18 residues. The V gene's germline CDR1 is LNHDA and CDR2 SQIVND (reference sequence). The germline V and J ends were trimmed by 0 bases and 7 bases, with 22 bases remaining between them. CDR3 nucleotide sequence: TGTGCCAGTAGTATAGATTATTCAGGGGAAGGACTCGAGAATGAGCAGTTCTTC. Amino acids: CASSIDYSGEGLENEQFF.

The CDR3 nucleotides are TGTGCCAGCAGCTCCTTCCAGGGTTCGGCTAGCCAAGAGACCCAGTACTTC. Protein product: CASSSFQGSASQETQYF. This rearrangement joins TRBV11-2 to TRBJ2-5; tentative D call: TRBD1 (5 bases). The CDR3 has 17 amino acids. V lost 4 bases and J 1 base, leaving 19 bases between the germline ends. The V gene's germline CDR1 is SGHAT and CDR2 FQNNGV.

V usage is TRBV7-8 and J usage is TRBJ2-7; 8 nucleotides agree with TRBD2. Germline lookup yields CDR1 SGHVS and CDR2 FQNEAQ. Losses at the gene ends were 5 bases for V and 3 bases for J; bases not matched to a gene: 9. The CDR3 extends over 15 amino acids. The DNA of the CDR3 is TGTGCCAGCAGCCCGAGCCGGGGGGGGAGCTACGAGCAGTACTTC. Protein: CASSPSRGGSYEQYF.

The genes are TRBV7-6 and TRBJ2-1, with 13 bases aligning to TRBD2. The CDR3 consists of 16 residues. The germline V gene has CDR1 SGHVS and CDR2 FNYEAQ. Germline trimming cut 3 bases from V and 4 bases from J; bases unmatched to any gene: 3. CDR3 DNA: TGTGCCAGCAGCTTTACTAGCGGGGGGGTATACAATGAGCAGTTCTTC. Its translation: CASSFTSGGVYNEQFF.

The chain carries TRBV30 and TRBJ2-5, with D perhaps matching TRBD2 (6 bases). CDR3 length: 13 amino acids. The germline CDR1 and CDR2 sequences are GTSNPN and SVGIG (reference sequence). Deletions cut 5 bases from V and 1 base from J, with 11 bases between. In nucleotides, the CDR3 is TGTGCCTGGGGTGGCGGGACCCAAGAGACCCAGTACTTC. It codes for CAWGGGTQETQYF.

The CDR3 loop reads CASSHSGRVTDTQYF. The CDR3 nucleotides are TGTGCCAGCAGTCATAGCGGGAGGGTCACAGATACGCAGTATTTT. The chain combines TRBV7-6 with TRBJ2-3, with TRBD2 identical over 11 bases. The V and J ends lost 6 bases and 2 bases, in that order; junction bases with no gene match: 4. The CDR3 loop spans 15 amino acids. Germline CDR1 and CDR2: SGHVS and FNYEAQ.

The J gene is TRBJ2-3, the V gene TRBV6-4; TRBD2 is a possible D gene (5 bases). V was clipped by 2 bases and J by 2 bases, with 11 bases between them. Germline lookup yields CDR1 MRHNA and CDR2 SNTAGT. The length of the CDR3 is 15 residues. The CDR3 coding sequence is TGTGCCAGCAGTGACCGAGGGTTTACCACAGATACGCAGTATTTT. Its translation is CASSDRGFTTDTQYF.

V and J are TRBV30 and TRBJ1-5, with a possible D match to TRBD1 (5 bases). V was trimmed by 4 bases and J by 5 bases, leaving 12 bases between them. Germline V lookup: CDR1 GTSNPN, CDR2 SVGIG (reference sequence). This CDR3 is 13 amino acids long. The CDR3 is CAWTAGGHQPQHF. Here the CDR3 DNA reads TGTGCCTGGACGGCGGGGGGACATCAGCCCCAGCATTTT.

The rearrangement links TRBV7-6 to TRBJ2-7, with no clear D. Germline loops: CDR1 SGHVS, CDR2 FNYEAQ. The CDR3 has 13 residues. V was pared by 5 bases and J by 5 bases, with 13 bases between. CDR3 sequence: CASSPNGPNEQYF. DNA of the CDR3: TGTGCCAGCAGCCCAAACGGTCCGAACGAGCAGTACTTC.

The V and J genes are TRBV7-9 and TRBJ1-2; D remains ambiguous. Germline CDR1 reads SEHNR; CDR2 reads FQNEAQ (reference sequence). The V and J ends lost 5 bases and 6 bases respectively, with 16 bases between them. The CDR3 consists of 14 residues. CDR3 coding DNA: TGTGCCAGCAGCACCCTCGAAGACTATAATGGCTACACCTTC. It is translated as CASSTLEDYNGYTF.

In DNA, the CDR3 is TGTGCCAGTAACGACAGGGGTAGCAATCAGCCCCAGCATTTT. Its protein is CASNDRGSNQPQHF. The V and J genes are TRBV19 and TRBJ1-5, with 8 nucleotides matching TRBD1. Germline V gene lookup returns CDR1 LNHDA and CDR2 SQIVND (reference sequence). This CDR3 is 14 amino acids long. The junction had 2 bases not matched to a gene; V was cut back by 7 bases and J by 0 bases. The full variable domain, rest sourced from reference TRBV19 and TRBJ1-5, is DGGITQSPKYLFRKEGQNVTLSCEQNLNHDAMYWYRQDPGQGLRLIYYSQIVNDFQKGDIAEGYSVSREKKESFPLTVTSAQKNPTAFYLCASNDRGSNQPQHFGDGTRLSIL.

The chain employs TRBV28 and TRBJ1-1; tentative D call: TRBD1 (6 bases). V was pared by 5 bases and J by 4 bases, with 17 bases between. The CDR3 spans 15 residues. Germline V gene data show CDR1 as MDHEN and CDR2 as SYDVKM. The CDR3 sequence: CASSPGTRRSTEAFF. CDR3 DNA sequence: TGTGCCAGCAGTCCCGGGACAAGGAGGAGCACTGAAGCTTTCTTT.

This rearrangement joins TRBV11-2 to TRBJ2-2; perhaps TRBD2 as D (6 bases). V was clipped by 2 bases and J by 1 base, with 11 bases between them. The germline V gene encodes CDR1 SGHAT and CDR2 FQNNGV. The CDR3 has 16 amino acids. The CDR3 loop reads CASSLPRDWNTGELFF. CDR3 bases: TGTGCCAGCAGCTTACCCAGGGACTGGAACACCGGGGAGCTGTTTTTT.